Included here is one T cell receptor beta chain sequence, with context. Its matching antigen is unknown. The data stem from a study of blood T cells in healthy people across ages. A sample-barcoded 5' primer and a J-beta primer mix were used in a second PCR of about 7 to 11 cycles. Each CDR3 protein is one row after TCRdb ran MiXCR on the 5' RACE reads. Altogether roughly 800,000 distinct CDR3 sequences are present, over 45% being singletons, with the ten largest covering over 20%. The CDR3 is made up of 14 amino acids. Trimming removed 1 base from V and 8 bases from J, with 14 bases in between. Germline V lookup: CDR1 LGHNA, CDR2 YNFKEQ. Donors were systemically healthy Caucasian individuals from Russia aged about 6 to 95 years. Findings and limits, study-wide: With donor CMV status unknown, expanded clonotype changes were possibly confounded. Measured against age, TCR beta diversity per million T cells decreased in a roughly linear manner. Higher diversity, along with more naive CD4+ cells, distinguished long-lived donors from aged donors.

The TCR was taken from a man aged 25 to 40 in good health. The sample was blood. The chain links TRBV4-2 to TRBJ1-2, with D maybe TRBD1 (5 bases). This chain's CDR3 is CASSQVGSRDGYTF. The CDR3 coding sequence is TGTGCCAGCAGCCAAGTCGGCAGTCGGGACGGCTACACCTTC.